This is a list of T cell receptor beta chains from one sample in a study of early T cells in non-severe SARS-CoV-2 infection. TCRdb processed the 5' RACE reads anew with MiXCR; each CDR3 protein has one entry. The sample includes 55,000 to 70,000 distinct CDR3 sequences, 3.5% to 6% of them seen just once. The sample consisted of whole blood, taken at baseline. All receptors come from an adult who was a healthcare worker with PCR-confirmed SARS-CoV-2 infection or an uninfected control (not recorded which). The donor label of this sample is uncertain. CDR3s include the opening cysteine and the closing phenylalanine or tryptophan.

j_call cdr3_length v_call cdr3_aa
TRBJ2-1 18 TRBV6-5 CASSYSRTSGGVYNEQFF
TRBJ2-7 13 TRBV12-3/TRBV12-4 CASSSHPGEKQYF
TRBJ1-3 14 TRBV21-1 CASSLTYSGNTIYF
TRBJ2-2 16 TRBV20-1 CSARDVKGSNTGELFF
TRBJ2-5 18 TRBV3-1 CASSQDRLATANQETQYF
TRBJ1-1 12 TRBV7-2 CASSLEGAEAFF
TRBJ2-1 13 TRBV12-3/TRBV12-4 CASTSWGNNEQFF
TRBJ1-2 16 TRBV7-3 CASSPVGQPTSHGYTF
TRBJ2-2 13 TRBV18 CASSTGDTGELFF
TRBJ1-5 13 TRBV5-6 CASSYSGQKPQHF
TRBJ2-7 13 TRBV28 CASRTSGYYEQYF
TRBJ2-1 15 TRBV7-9 CASSHVGGANNEQFF
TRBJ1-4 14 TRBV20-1 CSARIGTTNEKLFF
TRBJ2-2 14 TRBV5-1 CASSPGLNTGELFF
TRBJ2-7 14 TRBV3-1 CASSPGQISYEQYF
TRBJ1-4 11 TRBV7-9 CASSFIEKLFF
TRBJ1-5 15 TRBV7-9 CASSLGDLRNQPQHF
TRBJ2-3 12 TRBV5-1 CASRDRDDTQYF
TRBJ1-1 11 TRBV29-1 CSVARGGEAFF
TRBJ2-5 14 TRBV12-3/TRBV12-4 CASSSVGGRETQYF
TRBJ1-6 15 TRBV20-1 CSARGGGSYNSPLHF
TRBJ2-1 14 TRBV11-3 CASSLPGQYNEQFF
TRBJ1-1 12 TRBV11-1 CASSFPYTEAFF
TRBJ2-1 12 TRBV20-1 CSARRSGNEQFF
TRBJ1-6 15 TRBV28 CASSLSGVNNSPLHF
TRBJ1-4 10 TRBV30 CAWSVEKLFF
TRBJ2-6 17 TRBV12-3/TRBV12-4 CASSGQGRRSGANVLTF
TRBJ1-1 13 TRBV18 CASFTIRGTEAFF
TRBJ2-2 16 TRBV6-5 CASIDRERMNTGELFF
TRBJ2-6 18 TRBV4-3 CASSQEGRGLAGANVLTF
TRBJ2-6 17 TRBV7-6 CASSFRGQPSGANVLTF
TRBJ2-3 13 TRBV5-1 CASSLEGGDTQYF
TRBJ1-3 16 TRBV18 CASSPSPLSSGNTIYF
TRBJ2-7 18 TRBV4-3 CASSQDLSVPGGGYEQYF
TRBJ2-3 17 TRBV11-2 CASSPGRTITSTDTQYF
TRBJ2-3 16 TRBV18 CASSPAAGGPADTQYF
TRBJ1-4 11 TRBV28 CASSATRKLIF
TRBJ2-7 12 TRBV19 CASIGKAGGQYF
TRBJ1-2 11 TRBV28 CASKLQGGYTF
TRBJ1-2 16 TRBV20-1 CSARDIGRPEGYGYTF
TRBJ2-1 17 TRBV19 CASSIPLILANYNEQFF
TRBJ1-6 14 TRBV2 CASTRLASNSPLHF
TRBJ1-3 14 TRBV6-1 CASSQGADGNTIYF
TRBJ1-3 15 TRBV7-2 CASSLANSARDTIYF
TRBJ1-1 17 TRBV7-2 CASSFPMGQLIRTEAFF
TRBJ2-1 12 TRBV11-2 CASSLLYNEQFF
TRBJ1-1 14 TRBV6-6 CASSYVKSGTEAFF
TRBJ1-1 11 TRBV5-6 CASSHREWAFF
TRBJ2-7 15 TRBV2 CASSSYQGMLSEQYF
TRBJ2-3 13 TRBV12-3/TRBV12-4 CASSLWSGDTQYF
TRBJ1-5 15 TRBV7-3 CASSRTGATGQPQHF
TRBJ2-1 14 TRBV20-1 CSAPNPPGENEQFF
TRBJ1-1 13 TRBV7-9 CASSRTLGTEAFF